The present T cell receptor (beta chain) was sequenced within a study of human T cells and chemical hapten exposure. The library put unique molecular identifiers onto individual cDNA molecules. TCRdb reprocessed the RACE reads via MiXCR and lists one record per CDR3 protein. Of 87,000 or so distinct CDR3 sequences in the sample, nearly 10% were seen once. With 3 bases removed from V and 7 bases from J, the gap between germline ends came to 13 bases. There are 14 residues in the CDR3. Germline V gene lookup returns CDR1 LNHDA and CDR2 SQIVND (reference sequence). Described time point: pre-sensitization, week 0. This sample's treatment: therapeutic diphenylcyclopropenone sensitization with weekly scalp DPC. Ahead of each patch test application, blood was drawn.

This rearrangement joins TRBV19 to TRBJ2-1; tentatively, D is TRBD2 (7 bases). Source: whole blood, taken in connection with sensitization to the hapten diphenylcyclopropenone (DPC). This clonotype was obtained from a woman aged 40 to 50 with alopecia areata. Some clones in this sample may be carry-over from other donors' samples. The CDR3 here is CASSIAGARNEQFF. For the CDR3, the DNA is TGTGCCAGTAGTATTGCGGGGGCGAGAAATGAGCAGTTCTTC.